This is a list of T cell receptor beta chains from one sample in a study of molecular identifiers for immune sequencing clone quantification. One entry per CDR3 protein results from TCRdb running MiXCR on the PCR reads. This table has approximately 500,000 distinct CDR3 sequences, around a fifth appearing once. The sample comprised naive CD8+ T cells from blood, with Jurkat cell RNA spiked in. The receptors were sampled from a human donor in good health. Some libraries in this study had Jurkat cell RNA spiked in. The CDR3 runs from the conserved cysteine through the conserved F or W. D genes are given only for firm matches. Size is omitted from some rows. Given values are once, few, many or a class for expanded clones.

j_gene: TRBJ1-4; abundance: few; v_gene: TRBV5-6; d_gene: NA; CDR3nt: TGTGCCAGCAGCTTTTATATTGAGGGGCGTGAAAAACTGTTTTTT; CDR3aa: CASSFYIEGREKLFF
j_gene: TRBJ2-3; abundance: many; v_gene: TRBV20-1; d_gene: TRBD2; CDR3nt: TGCAGTGCTAGAGGACTAGCGGGAGGAAGAGATACGCAGTATTTT; CDR3aa: CSARGLAGGRDTQYF
j_gene: TRBJ2-4; abundance: few; v_gene: TRBV3-2; d_gene: NA; CDR3nt: TGTGCCAGCAGCCAAGAGGGGACGCTAGCCAAAAACATTCAGTACTTC; CDR3aa: CASSQEGTLAKNIQYF
j_gene: TRBJ2-3; abundance: many; v_gene: TRBV7-9; d_gene: TRBD2; CDR3nt: TGTGCCAGCAGCGGGACTAGCGGGGTAGCAGATACGCAGTATTTT; CDR3aa: CASSGTSGVADTQYF
j_gene: TRBJ1-1; abundance: many; v_gene: TRBV20-1; d_gene: NA; CDR3nt: TGCAGTGCCCCCGACCTGCGCCGAAACACTGAAGCTTTCTTT; CDR3aa: CSAPDLRRNTEAFF
j_gene: TRBJ1-1; abundance: NA; v_gene: TRBV19; d_gene: NA; CDR3nt: TGTGCCAGTAGTATGTCCGGACTACTACCGAACACTGAAGCTTTCTTT; CDR3aa: CASSMSGLLPNTEAFF
j_gene: TRBJ2-2; abundance: many; v_gene: TRBV20-1; d_gene: NA; CDR3nt: TGCAGTGCTAGGTTGGACAACACCGGGGAGCTGTTTTTT; CDR3aa: CSARLDNTGELFF
j_gene: TRBJ1-2; abundance: NA; v_gene: TRBV28; d_gene: NA; CDR3nt: TGTGCCAGCAGTTTTAGGCTAGGGGACGGCTACACCTTC; CDR3aa: CASSFRLGDGYTF
j_gene: TRBJ2-1; abundance: NA; v_gene: TRBV4-1; d_gene: TRBD2; CDR3nt: TGCGCCAGCAGCCCCGAGCAGACTAGCGGGAGTGTCCATGAGCAGTTCTTC; CDR3aa: CASSPEQTSGSVHEQFF
j_gene: TRBJ2-1; abundance: NA; v_gene: TRBV9; d_gene: NA; CDR3nt: TGTGCCAGCAGCGTAGCTCCGGAGGAAAAGTTTTATGGTAATGAGCAGTTCTTC; CDR3aa: CASSVAPEEKFYGNEQFF
j_gene: TRBJ2-5; abundance: many; v_gene: TRBV11-2; d_gene: NA; CDR3nt: TGTGCCAGCAGCTTACACAGACAAGAGACCCAGTACTTC; CDR3aa: CASSLHRQETQYF
j_gene: TRBJ2-7; abundance: many; v_gene: TRBV6-1; d_gene: NA; CDR3nt: TGTGCCAGCCTACTTAAGGTTGTGGGGGCCTACGAGCAGTACTTC; CDR3aa: CASLLKVVGAYEQYF
j_gene: TRBJ2-5; abundance: NA; v_gene: TRBV3-1; d_gene: NA; CDR3nt: TGTGCCAGCAGCCAAGAGTCGAGGCCAGAGACCCAGTACTTC; CDR3aa: CASSQESRPETQYF
j_gene: TRBJ1-2; abundance: few; v_gene: TRBV4-1; d_gene: TRBD1; CDR3nt: TGCGCCAGCAGCCAAGACGGTACAGGGGCAAACTATGGCTACACCTTC; CDR3aa: CASSQDGTGANYGYTF
j_gene: TRBJ2-1; abundance: NA; v_gene: TRBV4-1; d_gene: TRBD1; CDR3nt: TGCGCCAGCAGCCACTTACCGGGACAGGGGGCGCCGGGGCAGTTCTTC; CDR3aa: CASSHLPGQGAPGQFF